This is a list of T cell receptor beta chains from one sample in a study of shared clonotypes between healthy human individuals. The repertoire was sequenced with immunoSEQ multiplex PCR; TCRdb's copy has only in-frame clones and lacks some. The sample has some 1.5 million clones, 96% seen once. Sequencing was performed on naive CD4+ T cells sorted from blood. These TCRs come from a man under 40 in good health. The CDR3 runs from the conserved cysteine through the conserved F or W. A D gene is named only where the DNA matches it firmly. Some rows have no size entry. The others give once, few or many, or a class for an expanded clone.

d_call	v_call	clone_size	j_call	cdr3_aa	cdr3_nt
NA	TRBV25-1	NA	TRBJ1-3	CATIRADTIYF	TGTGCCACCATAAGGGCGGACACCATATATTTT
NA	TRBV18	NA	TRBJ2-7	CASSPGSDQTYEQYF	TGTGCCAGCTCACCTGGAAGCGACCAGACCTACGAGCAGTACTTC
NA	TRBV7-5	NA	TRBJ2-5	CVRSLENAAQETQYF	TGTGTCAGAAGCTTAGAGAATGCGGCCCAAGAGACCCAGTACTTC
NA	TRBV5-4	NA	TRBJ2-3	CASRILATSAGTDTQYF	TGTGCCAGCAGGATCCTAGCTACTAGTGCTGGCACAGATACGCAGTATTTT
NA	TRBV4-1	NA	TRBJ1-3	CASSSQRISGNTIYF	TGCGCCAGCAGCTCACAGAGGATCTCTGGAAACACCATATATTTT
NA	TRBV6-1	once	TRBJ1-4	CASTGRRTNEKLFF	TGTGCCAGCACTGGACGGCGAACTAATGAAAAACTGTTTTTT
NA	TRBV6-1	NA	TRBJ2-3	CASSQNTDTQYF	TGTGCCAGCAGCCAGAACACAGATACGCAGTATTTT
NA	TRBV2	NA	TRBJ2-2	CASSETGLNTGELFF	TGTGCCAGCAGTGAAACGGGTCTGAACACCGGGGAGCTGTTTTTT
NA	TRBV29-1	NA	TRBJ1-1	CSVVRSEAFF	TGCAGCGTTGTCAGATCTGAAGCTTTCTTT
NA	TRBV7-2	NA	TRBJ2-3	CASSTRDGDTQYF	TGTGCCAGCAGCACCCGGGACGGAGATACGCAGTATTTT
TRBD1	TRBV9	NA	TRBJ1-1	CASSVRGRGRDTEAFF	TGTGCCAGCAGCGTCAGGGGGCGCGGAAGGGACACTGAAGCTTTCTTT
TRBD2	TRBV18	NA	TRBJ2-7	CASSASGGRTYEQYF	TGTGCCAGCTCAGCATCGGGCGGGAGAACCTACGAGCAGTACTTC
TRBD1	TRBV5-1	once	TRBJ2-2	CASSPKLTGYHGELFF	TGCGCCAGCAGCCCGAAGTTGACAGGGTATCACGGGGAGCTGTTTTTT
TRBD2	TRBV12-5	NA	TRBJ2-1	CASGLTRTSGTSYNEQFF	TGTGCTAGTGGTTTGACAAGGACTAGCGGGACCTCCTACAATGAGCAGTTCTTC
NA	TRBV4-2	NA	TRBJ2-7	CASSPVAEGYEQYF	TGTGCCAGCAGCCCCGTGGCGGAGGGCTACGAGCAGTACTTC
TRBD1	TRBV28	NA	TRBJ1-5	CASRTRQGVTSNQPQHF	TGTGCCAGCAGAACTCGACAGGGAGTTACTAGCAATCAGCCCCAGCATTTT
NA	TRBV28	NA	TRBJ1-5	CASSRNLQPQHF	TGTGCCAGCAGTCGAAATCTACAGCCCCAGCATTTT
TRBD1	TRBV29-1	NA	TRBJ2-1	CTISGQGNNEQFF	TGCACCATTAGCGGACAGGGGAACAATGAGCAGTTCTTC
NA	TRBV7-9	NA	TRBJ2-2	CASSHTVWGSTGELFF	TGTGCCAGCAGCCACACAGTTTGGGGGTCAACCGGGGAGCTGTTTTTT
TRBD2	TRBV5-4	NA	TRBJ2-6	CASSFRLAAGANVLTF	TGTGCCAGCAGCTTCCGACTAGCTGCTGGGGCCAACGTCCTGACTTTC
NA	TRBV2	NA	TRBJ2-1	CASTQSSYNEQFF	TGTGCCAGCACACAGAGCTCCTACAATGAGCAGTTCTTC
NA	TRBV10-3	NA	TRBJ1-2	CAITQPRASGYTF	TGTGCCATCACCCAACCAAGGGCTTCTGGCTACACCTTC
NA	TRBV4-2	NA	TRBJ1-2	CASSHRERVGSYGYTF	TGTGCCAGCAGCCATCGGGAGAGGGTTGGGTCCTATGGCTACACCTTC